This entry lists 10 T cell receptor beta chains sequenced from one sample in a study of spatial heterogeneity in lung cancer. Study results and limitations: Higher tumor mutation counts went along with higher counts of expanded intratumoral alpha and beta TCRs.

The antigens these receptors bind are not known. Time point noted: sample taken at primary tumor resection. MiXCR, applied by TCRdb to the 5' RACE reads, yields one record per CDR3 protein. Seen here are around 95,000 distinct CDR3 sequences, under 4.5% observed once, and the top ten hold roughly 20%. The sequences come from lung tumor tissue, collected at surgery. These receptors all come from a male donor with early-stage non-small cell lung cancer.

This clonotype has at least ten counts. The rearrangement joins TRBV20-1 to TRBJ1-5, with 7 bases that match TRBD1. The CDR3 has 13 residues. V shed 5 bases, J shed 12 bases, and the junction held 13 bases outside the gene matches. The germline gives CDR1 DFQATT, CDR2 SNEGSKA (reference sequence). CDR3 DNA: TGCAGTGCTGCCGGGACAGTCAATCTGATCCAGCATTTT. This codes for CSAAGTVNLIQHF.

This clonotype came up many times. The chain is built from TRBV6-1 and TRBJ2-1, with TRBD2 matching 8 bases. CDR1 and CDR2 (germline): MNHNS, SASEGT. J gave up 0 bases and V 4 bases, and 5 bases lay outside the gene matches. The CDR3 has 16 amino acids. CDR3 coding DNA: TGTGCCAGCAGTGTTATAGCGGGAAGCTCCTACAATGAGCAGTTCTTC. Translation gives CASSVIAGSSYNEQFF.

This clonotype was seen only a few times. The V and J genes are TRBV18 and TRBJ2-7; TRBD1 aligns across 9 bases. Looked up from germline, CDR1 is KGHSH and CDR2 is LQKENI. V was pared by 4 bases and J by 4 bases, with 5 bases of the junction left unmatched. The CDR3 has 14 amino acids. The DNA for the CDR3 is TGTGCCAGCTCACAAACGGGACAGGGTTACGAGCAGTACTTC. Protein sequence: CASSQTGQGYEQYF.

This clonotype has ten or more counts. The CDR3 sequence: CASSLSGSTDTQYF. CDR3 nucleotides: TGTGCCAGCAGCCTTAGCGGGAGCACAGATACGCAGTATTTT. V gene TRBV7-9 combines with J gene TRBJ2-3; TRBD2 aligns across 7 bases. The CDR3 length is 14 residues. The germline gives CDR1 SEHNR, CDR2 FQNEAQ (reference sequence). V shed 5 bases and J 0 bases; nucleotides not matched to a gene: 2. The whole variable domain, filled in from reference TRBV7-9 and TRBJ2-3, reads DTGVSQNPRHKITKRGQNVTFRCDPISEHNRLYWYRQTLGQGPEFLTYFQNEAQLEKSRLLSDRFSAERPKGSFSTLEIQRTEQGDSAMYLCASSLSGSTDTQYFGPGTRLTVL.

This sequence joins TRBV2 and TRBJ1-5; 7 bases are shared with TRBD1. The CDR3 has 15 residues. The V and J ends lost 5 bases and 5 bases, in that order; junction bases with no gene match: 9. Germline CDR1 and CDR2: SNHLY and FYNNEI. CDR3 sequence (DNA): TGTGCCAGCAGTAGGGACAGCGGGTCGCATCAGCCCCAGCATTTT. Translated: CASSRDSGSHQPQHF.

This clonotype appeared many times. This chain connects TRBV20-1 to TRBJ2-7; D not certain. The CDR3 has 11 residues. The V and J ends lost 0 bases and 11 bases respectively, with 11 bases between them. Germline V gene sequence: CDR1 DFQATT, CDR2 SNEGSKA (reference sequence). In DNA, the CDR3 is TGCAGTGCTAGAGAAGGAACCGCGAAGTACTTC. Its translation: CSAREGTAKYF.

In its sample, this clonotype was seen a few times. The J gene is TRBJ2-7, the V gene TRBV6-1; the match to TRBD1 covers 7 bases. V lost 3 bases, J lost 5 bases, and 4 bases stayed unmatched. CDR1 is MNHNS and CDR2 is SASEGT in the germline V gene. The CDR3 is 13 residues long. The CDR3 nucleotides read TGTGCCAGCAGTGAGACAGGGAACCACGAGCAGTACTTC. Its protein is CASSETGNHEQYF.

The rearrangement links TRBV27 to TRBJ2-1; TRBD1 agrees at 9 bases. CDR1 and CDR2 (germline): MNHEY, SMNVEV (reference sequence). Trimming took 1 base from V and 7 from J; bases not matched to a gene: 5. CDR3 length: 15 amino acids. The CDR3 reads CASSLLRDRVNEQFF. CDR3 nucleotides: TGTGCCAGCAGTTTATTAAGGGACAGGGTGAATGAGCAGTTCTTC.

This clonotype has ten or more counts. J is TRBJ1-1 and V is TRBV20-1, with 10 bases matching TRBD1. V shed 3 bases and J 4 bases; nucleotides not matched to a gene: 5. The CDR3 extends over 14 amino acids. Germline V gene sequence: CDR1 DFQATT, CDR2 SNEGSKA (reference sequence). The CDR3 here is CSARIDRGPTEAFF. In DNA, the CDR3 is TGCAGTGCTAGGATTGACAGGGGGCCCACTGAAGCTTTCTTT.

At least ten counts were recorded for this clonotype. The J gene is TRBJ1-2, the V gene TRBV29-1, with D possibly matching TRBD1 (5 bases). The CDR3 runs to 12 residues. Per germline, CDR1 SQVTM and CDR2 ANQGSEA. Trimming removed 7 bases from V and 5 bases from J, with 14 bases in between. The CDR3 DNA reads as TGCAGCGCCCGGGACGAAGAGTATGGCTACACCTTC. This translates into CSARDEEYGYTF.